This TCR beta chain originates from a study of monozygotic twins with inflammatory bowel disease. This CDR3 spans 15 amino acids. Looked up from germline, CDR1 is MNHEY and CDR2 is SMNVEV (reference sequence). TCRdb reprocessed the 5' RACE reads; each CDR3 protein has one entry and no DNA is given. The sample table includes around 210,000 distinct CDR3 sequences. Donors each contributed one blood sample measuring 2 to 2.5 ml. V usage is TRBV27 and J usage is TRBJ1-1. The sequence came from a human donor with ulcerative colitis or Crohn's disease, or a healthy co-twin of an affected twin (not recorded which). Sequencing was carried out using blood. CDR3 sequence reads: CASSLIGMGNTEAFF.